Presented here are 21 T cell receptor beta chains from one specimen sequenced in a study of blood T cell repertoires in COVID-19. TCRdb keeps only in-frame clones here, not all; method: immunoSEQ multiplex PCR. The sample includes under 450,000 clones, approximately 90% of them seen just once. The sample was peripheral blood. These receptors originate from a woman between 45 and 60 years old with COVID-19, enrolled during active disease.

This clone has only one observation. The V gene is TRBV10-3, the J gene TRBJ2-7; 7 nucleotides agree with TRBD1. The CDR3 covers 14 residues. J was trimmed by 5 bases and V by 10 bases; bases with no gene match: 14. Germline CDR1 reads ENHRY; CDR2 reads SYGVKD. The CDR3 bases are TGTGCCACCGGGGACCTGGACAGGTTGAACGAGCAGTACTTC. This encodes CATGDLDRLNEQYF.

The V call is TRBV30, the J call TRBJ1-5, with 7 nucleotides matching TRBD1. Germline lookup yields CDR1 GTSNPN and CDR2 SVGIG (reference sequence). CDR3 length: 17 residues. Trimming removed 1 base from V and 0 bases from J; junction bases left unmatched: 9. The CDR3 region is CAWSGAGGSVSNQPQHF. The DNA of the CDR3 is TGTGCCTGGAGTGGAGCAGGGGGATCGGTTAGCAATCAGCCCCAGCATTTT.

J is TRBJ2-7 and V is TRBV20-1, with D possibly being TRBD2 (7 bases). Germline CDR1 reads DFQATT; CDR2 reads SNEGSKA (reference sequence). The CDR3 runs 14 residues. V lost 3 bases and J 4 bases, leaving 16 bases between the germline ends. CDR3: CSASRRGTTYEQYF. The CDR3 region has the DNA TGCAGTGCTAGTAGGCGGGGGACAACTTACGAGCAGTACTTC.

The chain has TRBV19 and TRBJ1-5; D is unclear. This CDR3 is built from 14 residues. Trimming cost V 3 bases and J 1 base, with 7 bases left between them. The germline gives CDR1 LNHDA, CDR2 SQIVND (reference sequence). The CDR3 bases are TGTGCCAGTAGTATGGTCGGGAGCAATCAGCCCCAGCATTTT. This sequence encodes CASSMVGSNQPQHF. Variable domain in full (rest from reference TRBV19 and TRBJ1-5): DGGITQSPKYLFRKEGQNVTLSCEQNLNHDAMYWYRQDPGQGLRLIYYSQIVNDFQKGDIAEGYSVSREKKESFPLTVTSAQKNPTAFYLCASSMVGSNQPQHFGDGTRLSIL.

This chain links TRBV7-6 with TRBJ1-1, with 9 bases aligning to TRBD1. CDR3 length equals 14 residues. Germline CDR1 is SGHVS and CDR2 is FNYEAQ. V trimming: 1 base; J trimming: 4 bases; junction bases outside the gene matches: 1. The CDR3 bases are TGTGCCAGCAGCTTAGGGGACAGGGTCACTGAAGCTTTCTTT. Protein: CASSLGDRVTEAFF.

V and J are TRBV27 and TRBJ2-7; D may be TRBD1 (7 bases). V was pared by 5 bases and J by 4 bases, with 15 bases between. Germline lookup yields CDR1 MNHEY and CDR2 SMNVEV (reference sequence). The CDR3 is made up of 14 amino acids. CDR3 sequence (DNA): TGTGCCAGCAGTCCGGGGGACAGAATATACGAGCAGTACTTC. Translating it yields CASSPGDRIYEQYF.

To note about this clone: Additional DNA sequences in this sample encode the identical CDR3. The genes are TRBV12-3 or TRBV12-4 and TRBJ2-5; no reliable D call. The CDR3 has 11 residues. The germline V and J ends were trimmed by 3 bases and 5 bases, with 4 bases remaining between them. This CDR3 reads CASSFQETQYF. As DNA, the CDR3 is TGTGCCAGCAGTTTTCAGGAGACCCAGTACTTC.

The gene calls are TRBV6-6 and TRBJ2-1; 12 bases match TRBD2. Germline loops: CDR1 MNHNY, CDR2 SVGAGI (reference sequence). Germline trimming cut 2 bases from V and 5 bases from J; bases unmatched to any gene: 4. The CDR3 covers 16 residues. For the CDR3, the DNA is TGTGCCAGCAGTTACCGACGGACTAGCGGGGACAATGAGCAGTTCTTC. Its protein is CASSYRRTSGDNEQFF.

This clone was counted once. This chain uses TRBV5-1 with TRBJ1-1, with D unclear. V dropped 2 bases and J dropped 4 bases, with 15 bases sitting between them. Germline CDR1 is SGHRS and CDR2 is YFSETQ. The CDR3 consists of 15 residues. The CDR3 DNA is TGCGCCAGCAGCTTATCCTCGGTGGGCAGCACTGAAGCTTTCTTT. It is translated as CASSLSSVGSTEAFF.

The chain uses TRBV28 and TRBJ1-1, with D possibly matching TRBD1 (6 bases). Germline loops: CDR1 MDHEN, CDR2 SYDVKM. Trimming left V 5 bases short and J 6 bases short, with 19 bases between. The CDR3 is 15 residues long. CDR3 loop: CASSPSLFWTAEAFF. CDR3 in DNA: TGTGCCAGCAGTCCTTCCCTTTTCTGGACAGCTGAAGCTTTCTTT.

The V and J genes are TRBV5-5 and TRBJ1-6; D is possibly TRBD1 (5 bases). This CDR3 region has 16 residues. The V end was cut by 2 bases, the J end by 5 bases, with 14 bases between. Germline values: CDR1 SGHKS, CDR2 YYEKEE (reference sequence). In DNA, the CDR3 is TGTGCCAGCAGCTTCACGGGGGGAAAGAATAATTCACCCCTCCACTTT. This translates into CASSFTGGKNNSPLHF.

V usage is TRBV10-3 and J usage is TRBJ1-6; the match to TRBD1 covers 7 bases. The CDR3 has 14 amino acids. The junction had 10 bases not matched to a gene; V was cut back by 11 bases and J by 6 bases. Germline-derived CDR1 and CDR2 are ENHRY and SYGVKD. CDR3 protein: CAVRPGTANSPLHF. The CDR3, as DNA: TGTGCCGTACGGCCCGGGACAGCTAATTCACCCCTCCACTTT.

The chain is built from TRBV4-1 and TRBJ1-2; maybe TRBD1 (6 bases). The CDR3 is made up of 18 amino acids. From germline, CDR1 is MGHRA and CDR2 YSYEKL. The V gene lost 0 bases and the J gene lost 6 bases, with 23 bases spanning the gap. The chain's CDR3 is CASSQESPDRQQGNGYTF. The CDR3 nucleotides are TGCGCCAGCAGCCAAGAATCCCCTGACAGGCAACAGGGTAATGGCTACACCTTC.

CDR3 in DNA: TGTGCCAGCAGTTTTCGAGCTCCTTCCTACGAGCAGTACTTC. Translation gives CASSFRAPSYEQYF. The chain links TRBV27 to TRBJ2-7; D unresolved. V was trimmed by 3 bases and J by 1 base, leaving 10 bases between them. The CDR3 totals 14 residues. Per the germline V gene, CDR1 is MNHEY and CDR2 is SMNVEV (reference sequence).

The chain joins TRBV20-1 to TRBJ2-1; TRBD2 matches 8 bases. Germline V gives CDR1 DFQATT, CDR2 SNEGSKA (reference sequence). This CDR3 region has 12 residues. With 3 bases clipped from V and 10 bases from J, the junction kept 5 bases outside the gene matches. The DNA of the CDR3 is TGCAGTGCTAGTAGCGGGGAGGGGGAGCAGTTCTTC. It codes for CSASSGEGEQFF.

This chain uses TRBV30 with TRBJ2-1; tentative D call: TRBD2 (5 bases). The germline V gene encodes CDR1 GTSNPN and CDR2 SVGIG (reference sequence). The V end was cut by 2 bases, the J end by 16 bases, with 21 bases between. The CDR3 covers 13 residues. CDR3 bases: TGTGCCTGGAGTCTATCCCTTCCGGGGAATCACTTCTTC. This sequence encodes CAWSLSLPGNHFF.

The rearrangement joins TRBV5-5 to TRBJ2-2, with 11 nucleotides matching TRBD2. The CDR3 totals 17 residues. V shed 7 bases and J 4 bases; nucleotides not matched to a gene: 12. Germline CDR1 and CDR2: SGHKS and YYEKEE (reference sequence). The CDR3 region is CASGSSGGAVFTGELFF. Here the CDR3 DNA reads TGTGCCAGCGGGAGTAGCGGGGGGGCCGTTTTCACCGGGGAGCTGTTTTTT. Supplemented by reference TRBV5-5 and TRBJ2-2, the full variable domain reads DAGVTQSPTHLIKTRGQQVTLRCSPISGHKSVSWYQQVLGQGPQFIFQYYEKEERGRGNFPDRFSARQFPNYSSELNVNALLLGDSALYLCASGSSGGAVFTGELFFGEGSRLTVL.

This clone has ten or more counts. The chain links TRBV7-2 to TRBJ2-1, with 9 bases aligning to TRBD2. Losses at the gene ends were 5 bases for V and 0 bases for J; bases not matched to a gene: 5. Germline values: CDR1 SGHTA, CDR2 FQGNSA. The CDR3 contains 16 residues. In nucleotides, the CDR3 is TGTGCCAGCAGCCCGCGGGGGGGCAGCTCCTACAATGAGCAGTTCTTC. It yields the protein CASSPRGGSSYNEQFF. Filled out from reference TRBV7-2 and TRBJ2-1, the complete variable domain reads GAGVSQSPSNKVTEKGKDVELRCDPISGHTALYWYRQSLGQGLEFLIYFQGNSAPDKSGLPSDRFSAERTGGSVSTLTIQRTQQEDSAVYLCASSPRGGSSYNEQFFGPGTRLTVL.

This chain links TRBV7-8 with TRBJ2-1, with D perhaps matching TRBD1 (5 bases). Germline CDR1 is SGHVS and CDR2 is FQNEAQ. The V gene lost 5 bases and the J gene lost 3 bases, with 14 bases spanning the gap. CDR3 length equals 15 residues. The chain's CDR3 is CASSRDWGFYNEQFF. CDR3 sequence (DNA): TGTGCCAGCAGCCGAGACTGGGGCTTCTACAATGAGCAGTTCTTC.

In its sample, this clone was seen once. CDR3 nucleotides: TGTGCCAGCAGTGAAGATGGCGGGGGGATAACGCAGTATTTT. Its translation: CASSEDGGGITQYF. The chain carries TRBV6-1 and TRBJ2-3; 8 bases map to TRBD2. J lost 9 bases, V lost 1 base, and 6 bases had no gene match. The CDR3 is made up of 14 amino acids. CDR1 is MNHNS, CDR2 SASEGT, per germline.

V usage is TRBV3-1 (or the pseudogene TRBV3-2) and J usage is TRBJ1-2; D ambiguous. CDR3 size: 12 residues. The germline V gene encodes CDR1 LGHDT and CDR2 YNNKEL (reference sequence). V shed 2 bases and J shed 6 bases, with 7 bases lying between them. CDR3 in DNA: TGTGCCAGCAGCCAATCCGCGCATGGCTACACCTTC. This sequence encodes CASSQSAHGYTF.